This entry is about one TCR beta chain. No antigen is known for it. This sample was included in a study of cytomegalovirus exposure and HLA in healthy donors. General study findings and limits: With further analysis later on, most CMV-associated TCR beta chains appeared HLA-restricted.

This PCR relied on a set of 60 Vbeta primers and 13 Jbeta primers. Profiling relied on immunoSEQ multiplex PCR, and the TCRdb table lists in-frame clones only, not all of them. The sample consists of about 200,000 clones, approximately 80% of them appearing once. The V and J ends lost 3 bases and 6 bases, in that order; junction bases with no gene match: 2. CDR1 LNHDA and CDR2 SQIVND come from the germline V gene (reference sequence). The CDR3 is 14 amino acids. This rearrangement joins TRBV19 to TRBJ1-6, with TRBD1 matching 7 bases. The source of this sequence is a woman aged 30 to 39 in good health and CMV-seronegative. The sequencing input was PBMCs. The CDR3 loop is CASSIAGGNSPLHF. The CDR3 bases are TGTGCCAGTAGTATCGCAGGGGGTAATTCACCCCTCCACTTT. Complete variable domain (other parts from reference TRBV19 and TRBJ1-6): DGGITQSPKYLFRKEGQNVTLSCEQNLNHDAMYWYRQDPGQGLRLIYYSQIVNDFQKGDIAEGYSVSREKKESFPLTVTSAQKNPTAFYLCASSIAGGNSPLHFGNGTRLTVT.